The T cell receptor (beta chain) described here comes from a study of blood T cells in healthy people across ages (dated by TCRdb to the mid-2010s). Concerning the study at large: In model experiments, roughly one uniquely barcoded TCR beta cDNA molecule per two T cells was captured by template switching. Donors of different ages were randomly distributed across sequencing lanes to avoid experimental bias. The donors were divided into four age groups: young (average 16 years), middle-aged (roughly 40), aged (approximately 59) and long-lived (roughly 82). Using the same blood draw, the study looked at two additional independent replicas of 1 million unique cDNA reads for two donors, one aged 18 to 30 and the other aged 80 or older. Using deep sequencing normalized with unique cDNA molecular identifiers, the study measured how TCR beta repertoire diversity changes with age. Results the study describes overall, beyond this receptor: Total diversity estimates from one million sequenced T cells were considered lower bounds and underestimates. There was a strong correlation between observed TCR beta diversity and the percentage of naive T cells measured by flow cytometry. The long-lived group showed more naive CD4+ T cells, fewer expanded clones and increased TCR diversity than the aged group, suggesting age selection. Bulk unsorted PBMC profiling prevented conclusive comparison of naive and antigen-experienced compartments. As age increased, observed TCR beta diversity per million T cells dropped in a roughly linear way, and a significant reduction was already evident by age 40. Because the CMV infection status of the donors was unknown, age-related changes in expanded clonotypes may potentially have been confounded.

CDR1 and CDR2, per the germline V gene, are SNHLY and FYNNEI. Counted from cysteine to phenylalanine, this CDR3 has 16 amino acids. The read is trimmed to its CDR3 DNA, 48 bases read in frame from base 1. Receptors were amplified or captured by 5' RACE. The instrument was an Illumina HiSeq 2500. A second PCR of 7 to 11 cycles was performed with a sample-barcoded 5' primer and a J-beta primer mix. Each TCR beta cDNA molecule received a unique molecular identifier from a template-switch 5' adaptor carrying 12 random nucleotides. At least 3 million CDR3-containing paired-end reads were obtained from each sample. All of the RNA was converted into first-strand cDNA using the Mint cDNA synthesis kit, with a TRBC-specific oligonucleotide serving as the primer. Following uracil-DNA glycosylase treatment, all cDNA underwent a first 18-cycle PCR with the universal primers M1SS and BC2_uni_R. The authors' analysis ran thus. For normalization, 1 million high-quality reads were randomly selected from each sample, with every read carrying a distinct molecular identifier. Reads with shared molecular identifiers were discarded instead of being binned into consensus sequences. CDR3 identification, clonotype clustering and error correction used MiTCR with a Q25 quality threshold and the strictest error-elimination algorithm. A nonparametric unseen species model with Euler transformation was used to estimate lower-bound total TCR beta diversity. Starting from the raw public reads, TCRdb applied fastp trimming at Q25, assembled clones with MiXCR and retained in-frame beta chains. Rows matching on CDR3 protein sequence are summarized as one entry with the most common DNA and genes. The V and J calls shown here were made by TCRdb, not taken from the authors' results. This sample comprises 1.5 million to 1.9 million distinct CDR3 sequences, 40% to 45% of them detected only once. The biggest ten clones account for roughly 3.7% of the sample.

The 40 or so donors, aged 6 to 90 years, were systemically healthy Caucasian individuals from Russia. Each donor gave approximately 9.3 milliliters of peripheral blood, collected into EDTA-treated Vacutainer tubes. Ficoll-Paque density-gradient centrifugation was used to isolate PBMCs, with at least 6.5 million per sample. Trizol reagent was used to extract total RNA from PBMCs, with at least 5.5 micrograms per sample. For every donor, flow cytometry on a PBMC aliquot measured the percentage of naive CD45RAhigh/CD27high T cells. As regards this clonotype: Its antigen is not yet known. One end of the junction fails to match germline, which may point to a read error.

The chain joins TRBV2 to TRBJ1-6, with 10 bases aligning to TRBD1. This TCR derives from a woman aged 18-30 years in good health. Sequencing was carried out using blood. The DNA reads TGTGCCAGCGGCCGGACAGGGGGGATTGGTAATTCACCCCCCCACTTT. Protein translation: CASGRTGGIGNSPPHF.